This is a list of T cell receptor beta chains from one sample in a study of tumor and adjacent non-tumor tissue in lung cancer. TCRdb passed the multiplex PCR reads through MiXCR, listing each CDR3 protein once. The sample has approximately 100,000 distinct CDR3 sequences; approximately 60% are singletons. The sample taken for sequencing was distant non-tumor lung tissue. Every receptor here comes from a man aged 30 to 39 with non-small cell lung cancer. CDR3s include the opening cysteine and the closing phenylalanine or tryptophan. A D gene is named only where the DNA matches it firmly. Clone size appears in some rows only: once, few, many, or a class for an expanded clone.

size,length,D,V,J,DNA,CDR3
once,17,TRBD1,TRBV6-5,TRBJ2-7,TGTGCCAGCGGCCGCCTTACAACAGGGACAGGGGTCCACGAGCAGTACTTC,CASGRLTTGTGVHEQYF
many,13,.,TRBV20-1,TRBJ2-1,TGCAGTGCCCCCCAGGGTGGAGGGAATGAGCAGTTCTTC,CSAPQGGGNEQFF
.,15,.,TRBV6-5,TRBJ2-1,TGTGCCAGCAGCTCCCAACGCGACATTTACAATGAGCAGTTCTTC,CASSSQRDIYNEQFF
.,14,.,TRBV11-2,TRBJ2-3,TGTGCCAGCAGCGTCGGCACTTTCGATCAGCCCCAGTATTTT,CASSVGTFDQPQYF
.,15,TRBD2,TRBV20-1,TRBJ2-3,TGCAGTACTAGCCTAGCGGGGGGTGGGACAGATACGCAGTATTTT,CSTSLAGGGTDTQYF
many,14,.,TRBV6-1,TRBJ1-1,TGTGCCAGCAGTCAGGGGACGGGGTTGCCTGAAGCTTTCTTT,CASSQGTGLPEAFF
.,15,TRBD2,TRBV11-2,TRBJ2-1,TGTACCAGCAGCCGACAGCGGGGGGTATTGAATGAGCAGTTCTTC,CTSSRQRGVLNEQFF
many,10,.,TRBV6-6,TRBJ2-5,TGTGCCAGCAGGAAAGAGACCCAGTACTTC,CASRKETQYF
few,12,.,TRBV29-1,TRBJ2-1,TGCAGCTCCCGGTTGAGCTCCTACGAGCAGTTCTTC,CSSRLSSYEQFF
.,17,TRBD2,TRBV12-3/TRBV12-4,TRBJ2-7,TGTACCAGCAGCCCAGGACTAGCGGGAGAGAACTCCTACAAGCAGTACTTC,CTSSPGLAGENSYKQYF
.,15,.,TRBV12-3/TRBV12-4,TRBJ2-3,TGTGCCAGCTGTTTGCCTCCTCGGGACACAGATACGCAGTATTTT,CASCLPPRDTDTQYF
.,16,.,TRBV11-2,TRBJ2-4,TGTGCCAGCAGTGATAGCAGGGGCTCGACCAAAAACATTCAGTACTTC,CASSDSRGSTKNIQYF
once,16,.,TRBV5-5,TRBJ2-3,TGTGCCAGCAGCTTGGAGCTAGCAGTGGGGCGAGATACGCAGTATTTT,CASSLELAVGRDTQYF
.,16,.,TRBV10-3,TRBJ2-3,TGTGCCATCAGCCTGGGGGAGGACTTAGTCACATATACGCAGTATTTT,CAISLGEDLVTYTQYF
.,12,.,TRBV6-1,TRBJ1-2,TGTGCCAGCAGCAGCATGGAGTATGGCTACACCTTC,CASSSMEYGYTF
once,15,TRBD2,TRBV5-1,TRBJ2-1,TGCGCCAGCAGCTTGGGGGGGGGACTGGTCAATGAGCAGTTCTTC,CASSLGGGLVNEQFF
.,12,TRBD1,TRBV10-2,TRBJ1-1,TGCACTAGCAGTGATACCCAGGGGGGAGCTTTCTTT,CTSSDTQGGAFF
.,22,TRBD2,TRBV13,TRBJ2-1,TGTGCCAGCAGCTTAGATAGCCGGGGGCTACGCCCGGAACTAGCGGGAGGTGGGGAGCAGTTCTTC,CASSLDSRGLRPELAGGGEQFF
.,14,TRBD1,TRBV11-2,TRBJ1-2,TGTGCCAGCCGCCCGGGGGACAGGGTCGGCGACTACACCTTC,CASRPGDRVGDYTF
.,15,.,TRBV10-3,TRBJ1-6,TGTGCCATCACCCTGGACATTTCCTATAATTCACCCCTCCACTTT,CAITLDISYNSPLHF
.,12,.,TRBV6-2/TRBV6-3,TRBJ1-1,TGTGCCAGCGGGGGCCAGAACACTGAAGCTTTCTTT,CASGGQNTEAFF
.,12,.,TRBV29-1,TRBJ2-3,TGCAGCATGGGTCCGCAACTGGATACACAGTATTTT,CSMGPQLDTQYF